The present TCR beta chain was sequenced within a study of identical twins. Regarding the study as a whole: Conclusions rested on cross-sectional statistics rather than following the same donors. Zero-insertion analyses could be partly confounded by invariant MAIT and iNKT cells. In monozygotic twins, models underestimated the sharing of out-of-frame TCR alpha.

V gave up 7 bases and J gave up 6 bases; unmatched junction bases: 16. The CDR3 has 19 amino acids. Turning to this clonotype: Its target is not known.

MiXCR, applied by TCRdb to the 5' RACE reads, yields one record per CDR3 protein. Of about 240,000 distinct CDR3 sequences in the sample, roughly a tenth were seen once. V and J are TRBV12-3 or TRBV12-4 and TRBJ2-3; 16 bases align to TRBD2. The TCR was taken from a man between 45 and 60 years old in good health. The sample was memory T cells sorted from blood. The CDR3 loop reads CASNSRGLAGGGTVDTQYF. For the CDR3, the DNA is TGTGCCAGCAATTCGAGGGGACTAGCGGGGGGGGGTACGGTGGATACGCAGTATTTT.